These T cell receptor beta chains were read from a single sample in a study of T cell changes during pregnancy in multiple sclerosis. Clones were sequenced by immunoSEQ multiplex PCR, and TCRdb holds only the in-frame ones, with some missing. Of some 38,000 clones listed, roughly 89% are singletons. The source was CD4+ T cells from peripheral blood mononuclear cells, collected in the second trimester of pregnancy. These receptors all stem from a female donor in good health, enrolled as a control in a pregnancy study. The CDR3 runs from the conserved cysteine through the conserved F or W. D genes are given only for firm matches. Clone size, where shown, is once, few, many, or a class for clones that have expanded.

D	size	V	J	DNA	CDR3
NA	NA	TRBV9	TRBJ2-2	TGTGCCAGCAGCCCTTATGGGGGGAGTTATCAGGGGGAGCTGTTTTTT	CASSPYGGSYQGELFF
NA	NA	TRBV27	TRBJ1-5	TGTGCCAGCAGTTTAACAGTTCATCAGCCCCAGCATTTT	CASSLTVHQPQHF
NA	NA	TRBV9	TRBJ2-3	TGTGCCAGCAGCTTCAGGACAGTGGGCACAGATACGCAGTATTTT	CASSFRTVGTDTQYF
NA	once	TRBV29-1	TRBJ1-2	TGCAGCGTTGAAGTGGTACAGGGAAACAGCTACACCTTC	CSVEVVQGNSYTF
TRBD2	once	TRBV2	TRBJ2-5	TGTGCCAGCACTGGCCTAGCGGGGGGGCGGCGGGAGACCCAGTACTTC	CASTGLAGGRRETQYF
TRBD1	NA	TRBV4-1	TRBJ2-7	TGCGCCAGCAGCGCAGTGGGGAGGACAGGGAGAAGAATGGCCGAGCAGTACTTC	CASSAVGRTGRRMAEQYF
TRBD2	NA	TRBV5-1	TRBJ2-6	TGCGCCAGCAGCTCGCAACCGGGACTAGCGGTGAGCTCTGGGGCCAACGTCCTGACTTTC	CASSSQPGLAVSSGANVLTF
NA	NA	TRBV7-2	TRBJ1-2	TGTGCCAGCAGCTTAGAAACAGCTAACTATGGCTACACCTTC	CASSLETANYGYTF
NA	NA	TRBV28	TRBJ1-5	TGTGCCAGCAAGAGGACAGAACCTCCGATAAATCAGCCCCAGCATTTT	CASKRTEPPINQPQHF
TRBD1	NA	TRBV2	TRBJ1-4	TGTGCCAGCAGTGGACAGGGGGCGCCTGAAAAACTGTTTTTT	CASSGQGAPEKLFF
NA	NA	TRBV2	TRBJ1-1	TGTGCCAGCAGTGAGCAGGGGAACACTGAAGCTTTCTTT	CASSEQGNTEAFF
TRBD1	NA	TRBV7-8	TRBJ2-7	TGTGCCAGCAGCTCGACAGGGAGCTCCTACGAGCAGTACTTC	CASSSTGSSYEQYF
TRBD2	NA	TRBV6-1	TRBJ2-3	TGTGCCATCAGACTAGCGGGGGGACTCACAGATACGCAGTATTTT	CAIRLAGGLTDTQYF
NA	NA	TRBV15	TRBJ1-1	TGTGCCACCAGCAGAAGGACGGCTGGGGCCACTGAAGCTTTCTTT	CATSRRTAGATEAFF
TRBD2	NA	TRBV11-1	TRBJ2-3	TGTGCCAGCAGCTTAGGGGGTTTAGCGGGGGCTGGCACAGATACGCAGTATTTT	CASSLGGLAGAGTDTQYF
TRBD1	NA	TRBV6-5	TRBJ2-7	TGTGCCAGCAGCCCGGACAGGGCGGTCGCTTACGAGCAGTACTTC	CASSPDRAVAYEQYF
TRBD2	NA	TRBV15	TRBJ2-1	TGTGCCACCAGCAGAGATGGGGAGATAGCGGGGCGTAACAATGAGCAGTTCTTC	CATSRDGEIAGRNNEQFF
NA	NA	TRBV9	TRBJ2-2	TGTGCCAGCAGCGTAGATCAACTGCTGAACACCGGGGAGCTGTTTTTT	CASSVDQLLNTGELFF
NA	NA	TRBV20-1	TRBJ1-3	TGCAGTCCCGCTCGGGGAAACACCATATATTTT	CSPARGNTIYF
NA	once	TRBV27	TRBJ1-6	TGTGCCAGCAGTTTATCATGGGTTGCGGATAATTCACCCCTCCACTTT	CASSLSWVADNSPLHF
NA	NA	TRBV28	TRBJ2-7	TGTGCCAGCAGTCTTCAGGGGACCTACGAGCAGTACTTC	CASSLQGTYEQYF
TRBD1	NA	TRBV6-5	TRBJ2-5	TGTGCCAGCAGTTATTCCGGGACAGGGGGCGGTGAGACCCAGTACTTC	CASSYSGTGGGETQYF
NA	NA	TRBV4-1	TRBJ2-3	TGCGCCAGCAGCGCTATCAGGGGCTCCGGGACCCAGCGTGATACGCAGTATTTT	CASSAIRGSGTQRDTQYF
NA	few	TRBV11-3	TRBJ2-2	TGTGCCAGCAGCCCTAACACCGGGGAGCTGTTTTTT	CASSPNTGELFF
TRBD1	NA	TRBV7-2	TRBJ2-1	TGTGCCAGCAGCTTAGTATCGGGACAGGGACGAGGTGAGCAGTTCTTC	CASSLVSGQGRGEQFF
NA	NA	TRBV9	TRBJ2-3	TGTGCCAGCAGCCCCTCCCCTACAGATACGCAGTATTTT	CASSPSPTDTQYF
NA	NA	TRBV11-2	TRBJ1-1	TGTGCCAGCAGCTTAGATCTGGGAGGGAACACTGAAGCTTTCTTT	CASSLDLGGNTEAFF
TRBD1	NA	TRBV4-1	TRBJ1-2	TGCGCCAGCAGCCAACCCGGACAGGGGGAGTATGGCTACACCTTC	CASSQPGQGEYGYTF
NA	NA	TRBV2	TRBJ1-5	TGTGCCAGCAGTGCCCAATGGGGCCGCAATCAGCCCCAGCATTTT	CASSAQWGRNQPQHF
TRBD2	NA	TRBV28	TRBJ2-7	TGTGCCAGCAGCGGGAGCCTGGGGCTAGCGGATTCCTACGAGCAGTACTTC	CASSGSLGLADSYEQYF
NA	NA	TRBV12-5	TRBJ1-6	TGTGCTAGTGGTTTAGAGGGGAGGTCACCCCTCCACTTT	CASGLEGRSPLHF
TRBD2	NA	TRBV9	TRBJ2-2	TGTGCCAGCAGCGCCGGACTAGCGAGCACCGGGGAGCTGTTTTTT	CASSAGLASTGELFF
NA	NA	TRBV5-1	TRBJ2-2	TGCGCCAGCAGATTGCAGGTAGAGAACACCGGGGAGCTGTTTTTT	CASRLQVENTGELFF
NA	once	TRBV7-2	TRBJ2-7	TGTGCCAGCAGCTCGGGACATGGCTACGAGCAGTACTTC	CASSSGHGYEQYF
NA	NA	TRBV11-2	TRBJ1-1	TGTGCCAGCAGCTTATATCAGGCTAGGGGAACTGAAGCTTTCTTT	CASSLYQARGTEAFF
TRBD2	NA	TRBV11-1	TRBJ2-1	TGTGCCAGCAGCCCTCCTAGCGGGGGTAAAGGAAGAAATGAGCAGTTCTTC	CASSPPSGGKGRNEQFF
NA	NA	TRBV6-1	TRBJ1-2	TGTGCCAGCAGTGCAGAGAGGGATATCTATGGCTACACCTTC	CASSAERDIYGYTF
NA	NA	TRBV4-2	TRBJ2-7	TGTGCCAGCAGCCAAGAGACAGCGAAATCCTACGAGCAGTACTTC	CASSQETAKSYEQYF
NA	NA	TRBV19	TRBJ2-4	TGTGCCAGTAGCAATAGAGACATTCAGTACTTC	CASSNRDIQYF
TRBD1	NA	TRBV5-6	TRBJ2-3	TGTGCCAGCAGCTCTGGGACAGGCATCAGGACAGATACGCAGTATTTT	CASSSGTGIRTDTQYF
NA	NA	TRBV5-5	TRBJ1-3	TGTGCCAGCAGCCGAGGGGACTCCTCTGGAAACACCATATATTTT	CASSRGDSSGNTIYF
NA	NA	TRBV19	TRBJ1-1	TGTGCCAGTAGCGCAGACAGGCTCCGTAATCCTGAAGCTTTCTTT	CASSADRLRNPEAFF
NA	once	TRBV6-6	TRBJ1-4	TGTGCCAGCAGTTATGCGGGGGGAGGGGAAAAACTGTTTTTT	CASSYAGGGEKLFF